The 5 T cell receptor beta chains in this list originate from one sample, sequenced in a study of early T cells in non-severe SARS-CoV-2 infection. TCRdb reprocessed the 5' RACE reads via MiXCR and lists one record per CDR3 protein. The data show approximately 65,000 distinct CDR3 sequences, about a tenth seen once. Sequencing was performed on whole blood. The receptors were sampled from an adult who was a healthcare worker with PCR-confirmed SARS-CoV-2 infection or an uninfected control (not recorded which).

V usage is TRBV11-3 and J usage is TRBJ2-1, with 11 bases fitting TRBD2. Per germline, CDR1 SGHNT and CDR2 YENEEA. Germline trimming cut 4 bases from V and 8 bases from J; bases unmatched to any gene: 4. This CDR3 comprises 14 residues. For the CDR3, the DNA is TGTGCCAGCAGCTCGACTAGCGGGAATGATGAGCAGTTCTTC. It specifies CASSSTSGNDEQFF.

This clonotype was found a few times. V is TRBV30 and J is TRBJ2-1, with D maybe TRBD1 (6 bases). V lost 0 bases, J lost 4 bases, and 16 bases lay in between. Germline CDR1 GTSNPN, CDR2 SVGIG (reference sequence). This CDR3 has 16 residues. The CDR3 protein is CAWSVFLGAKYNEQFF. DNA of the CDR3: TGTGCCTGGAGTGTATTTTTGGGGGCGAAATACAATGAGCAGTTCTTC.

This clonotype was counted a few times. The chain recombines TRBV6-2 or TRBV6-3 with TRBJ1-1; 7 bases align to TRBD1. V was clipped by 11 bases and J by 1 base; unmatched bases: 7. The CDR3 loop spans 13 amino acids. Per the germline V gene, CDR1 is MNHEY and CDR2 is SVGEGT. CDR3 in amino acids: CAVFRTGNTEAFF. The CDR3, as DNA: TGTGCCGTTTTCCGGACAGGGAACACTGAAGCTTTCTTT.

This clonotype was found a few times. The rearrangement uses TRBV9 and TRBJ2-3; maybe TRBD2 (5 bases). V was pared by 3 bases and J by 0 bases, with 23 bases between. The CDR3 loop spans 19 amino acids. Per the germline V gene, CDR1 is SGDLS and CDR2 is YYNGEE. This chain's CDR3 is CASSARGERILSSTDTQYF. In DNA form, the CDR3 reads TGTGCCAGCAGCGCCCGAGGCGAGCGGATACTGTCTAGCACAGATACGCAGTATTTT.

The chain links TRBV11-2 to TRBJ2-7; D gene uncertain. CDR1 and CDR2 from the germline V gene are SGHAT and FQNNGV. V lost 3 bases and J 2 bases, leaving 17 bases between the germline ends. This CDR3 contains 16 residues. This CDR3 reads CASSFRRMVATYEQYF. CDR3 coding DNA: TGTGCCAGCAGCTTCCGTCGGATGGTAGCCACCTACGAGCAGTACTTC.